This entry features one T cell receptor (beta chain) sequence. The library was built from about 400 ng RNA with molecular barcoded adaptors for alpha/delta and beta/gamma chains. Using its own MiXCR run on the reads, TCRdb lists one record per CDR3 protein. Found here are about 130,000 distinct CDR3 sequences, 10% to 15% of them singletons; the top ten hold approximately 11%. The entry originates in a study of read filtering for tumor transcriptome and immune sequencing. Across the study: Transcriptome libraries were built from DNase-treated RNA. IR-seq gave about 3.5 to 10.27 million TCR reads per sample; RNA-seq gave about 80 to 1,300.

The CDR3 covers 12 residues. The V gene lost 8 bases and the J gene lost 10 bases, with 17 bases spanning the gap. Germline-derived CDR1 and CDR2 are MDHEN and SYDVKM. The sequence came from a donor aged 40 or over with multiple myeloma. The sample consisted of a population of CD138-negative cells sorted from bone marrow. V is TRBV28 and J is TRBJ1-2; D uncertain. The CDR3 DNA reads as TGTGCCAGCGGTGGGCCAGTCTTCCCCTACACCTTC. Translation: CASGGPVFPYTF.